Sequencing of this T cell receptor (beta chain) was carried out in a study of CD8 T cells in Susac syndrome (dated 2019 in TCRdb). Regarding the complete study: Repertoire sequencing was used to test whether CD8+ T cell activation and differentiation in Susac syndrome was antigen driven. The study compared CD8+ T cell repertoire clonality among 11 to 12 healthy donors, around 14 Susac syndrome patients and roughly 15 multiple sclerosis patients.

Worth noting for this clonotype: Its antigen is currently not known. Base quality data are lacking; no much larger clone is found one base away.

The V end loses 3 bases and the J end loses 0 bases, and a stretch of 13 bases separates them. CDR1 is given as SGHAT and CDR2 as FQDESV, both from the germline V gene (reference sequence). Reading from cysteine to phenylalanine, the CDR3 counts 16 amino acids. Only CDR3 DNA is held: 48 bases, read in frame from base 1. General study outcomes and caveats: The number of individuals in the TCR sequencing and HLA analysis was recognized as being relatively small.

RNA was extracted with the RNeasy kit and 0.5 to 1 ug was reverse transcribed using random hexamers. TCR beta CDR3 regions were amplified with the immunoSEQ multiplex PCR assay covering 54 Vbeta and 13 Jbeta segments. PCR amplification bias was corrected using a synthetic template baseline for primer optimization and computational correction. Regarding the original processing steps: Reads were annotated to V, D and J genes per IMGT and analyzed with immunoSEQ Analyzer, keeping only productive sequences. Clonality was computed as one minus Shannon entropy normalized by log2 of the number of productive unique sequences. Public and private clones were assessed among the 100 most prevalent clones of each patient and control. Clones were defined as Susac-specific when absent from the healthy and MS cohorts, from 1052 published viral clones and from other ImmuneACCESS disease sequences. TCRdb handled the public reads itself, with Q25 trimming in fastp and clone calling in MiXCR, and kept productive beta chains. Each entry merges the rows of one CDR3 protein and shows their most common DNA and genes. Clone size and V and J calls follow TCRdb, not the original study. This sample has roughly 150,000 distinct CDR3 sequences in its table, and 95% to 96% of those were observed once. The leading ten clones occupy around 0.15% of the sample.

Peripheral blood CD8+ and CD4+ T cells from healthy donors, Susac syndrome patients and multiple sclerosis patients were profiled using high-throughput TCR beta sequencing. The multiple sclerosis controls were treatment-naive patients whose relapsing-remitting disease, either stable or active, fulfilled the revised McDonald criteria. Bulk CD8+ and CD4+ T cells were purified magnetically by negative isolation, whereas CD8+ TEMRA cells were enriched by FACS. Blood was collected in EDTA tubes and processed within 24 hours, with PBMCs isolated through density gradient centrifugation. PBMCs intended for TCR sequencing were frozen in liquid nitrogen and were later thawed in a 37 degrees C water bath. Purity of sorted or isolated CD4+, CD8+ and CD8+ TEMRA cells was at least 90%.

The clonotype comes from a human donor with multiple sclerosis. The chain is made from TRBV11-1 and TRBJ2-3; tentative D gene TRBD2, with 6 bases matching. The material sequenced was CD8+ T cells from PBMCs. The CDR3 corresponds to CASSFPLAESTDTQYF. The nucleotides are TGTGCCAGCAGCTTTCCCTTAGCGGAGAGCACAGATACGCAGTATTTT.